This TCR beta chain was found in a study of shared clonotypes between healthy human individuals (dated by TCRdb to the early 2020s). For context, the study as a whole: The cohort included three men and a couple of women between 18 and 49 years of age. For each donor, CD4 naive and CD4 memory were each given three plates, CD8 naive was given two plates, and CD8 memory was given one plate. To estimate repertoire size and how much clonotypes are shared between individuals, the study performed deep sequencing of blood TCR repertoires from a handful of healthy adults. To increase sequencing depth and limit assay-specific biases, different laboratories used diverse techniques to prepare libraries and sequence TCR repertoires. Leukapheresis yielded between about 0.9 and 8.9 billion PBMCs per donor.

The donors were healthy, HIV-negative adults who had no recently reported acute infections or vaccinations. Only Caucasian adults living in Nashville, Tennessee, USA were represented among the donors. CD8 memory samples combined magnetically selected CD45RO+ cells with CCR7-negative CD45RA+ effector memory (TemRA) cells. Blood was collected by leukapheresis, and PBMCs were isolated by Ficoll-Histopaque density gradient centrifugation and then cryopreserved in liquid nitrogen vapor phase. Analytical flow cytometry was used to check the purity and quantity of each magnetically sorted T cell population. Genomic DNA was isolated from every sorted fraction and measured by UV absorbance on a Nanodrop 2000c. Notes on this clone: The specificity of this receptor is unknown. The sample holds no much larger clone one base away, and base qualities are not on file.

Using the deep immunoSEQ assay, multiplex PCR amplified TCR CDR3 regions from genomic DNA. Genomic DNA extracted from each cell subset was distributed evenly over all wells of several immunoSEQ 96-well plates, and each plate served as one replicate. For sorted subsets, around 200 ng genomic DNA, equal to 30,000 or so T cell genomes, was loaded into each replicate PCR. The purified libraries were quantified using a Qubit 3.0 fluorometer, sized with a Bioanalyzer 2100, and then quantified again using the KAPA Library Quantification kit. Every immunoSEQ 96-well plate was sequenced on a separate single-read 150-cycle Illumina NextSeq 550 flow cell. The authors processed their data as follows. Because the immunoSEQ output held only junctional sequences and lacked quality scores, the filtering could not match the filtering applied to full-length reads. To assign V/J genes and CDR3, sequences were annotated using PyIR, a Python wrapper for IgBLAST v1.9, with IMGT germline references. Any read was removed if the V/J assignment was weak (E-value above 1e-6), the CDR3 was missing, or the read contained stop codons, out-of-frame junctions, or ambiguous translated residues. A V3J clonotype was defined by an identical inferred V gene, J gene, and CDR3 amino acid sequence. Percentage overlap between repertoires was computed as shared unique clonotypes divided by the size of the smaller repertoire. RTK rarefaction, the Chao1 estimator, and Recon v2.1 estimates of unobserved clonotypes were used to assess repertoire richness. OLGA was used to compute generation probabilities for all TCRbeta clonotypes that the gDNA method yielded from four donors. Here the immuneACCESS table is served through TCRdb, limited to in-frame sequences with V and J called. Missing clones are a known gap in these copies; in checked studies unresolved V genes cover under half, and the rest lacks a known reason. V, J and clone size reflect that table, while D and trimming were determined from the DNA. Within this sample are roughly 320,000 clones, with roughly 84% of them counted one time only. The leading ten clones occupy under 20% of the sample.

CDR1 and CDR2 are read off the germline V gene as KGHSH and LQKENI. Reading from cysteine to phenylalanine, the CDR3 counts 15 amino acids. CDR3 DNA is the only sequence kept; it has 45 bases, read in frame from the first base. V is shortened by 3 bases, J by 0 bases, and the region joining them spans 10 bases. Overall results and qualifications from the work: Pairwise subsampling indicated that sequencing depth was expected to affect the degree of clonotype sharing among donors. The genetic and exposure-history diversity represented was limited by the small number of donors. Compared with non-shared clonotypes, the clonotypes found in all four sorted-subset donors had higher generation probabilities. Even with the large sequencing depth, rarefaction of the sorted-subset datasets indicated that sequencing was incomplete. Estimated clonotype richness was generally larger for naive than for memory subsets. When a few donors were compared, the shared fraction of clonotypes was about 5.2% for naive CD4, roughly 3.3% for naive CD8, more than 2% for memory CD4, and approximately 0.4% for memory CD8. Only blood was sampled, and tissue TCR repertoires likely differ from those in blood.

The sequencing input was memory CD8+ T cells sorted from blood. In light of the paper, this sample's cell subset or site label describes: CD45RO+ cells pooled with CCR7-negative TemRA cells. Recombination joined TRBV18 with TRBJ2-3, with the D gene not confidently named. This receptor was obtained from a man younger than 35 in good health. DNA sequence: TGTGCCAGCTCACCGCCCTATCCCAGCACAGATACGCAGTATTTT. It specifies CASSPPYPSTDTQYF.